This TCR beta chain originates from a study of T cell responses to AZD1222 COVID-19 vaccine. Study context: Second doses that came at about 4 or about 12 weeks were put together.

This clone has just a few counts. The CDR3 runs 15 residues. Trimming shortened V by 0 bases and J by 3 bases, and 13 bases separated the two germline ends. Per the germline V gene, CDR1 is SGHKS and CDR2 is YYEKEE (reference sequence). The table came from immunoSEQ multiplex PCR; TCRdb's copy has only in-frame clones and leaves some out. In the table there are 130,000 or so clones, 90% of which are singletons. The gene calls are TRBV5-5 and TRBJ2-7; D gene uncertain. The sequencing here drew on peripheral blood, taken on day 0 of AZD1222 vaccination. The clonotype originates from an adult in good health. The CDR3 nucleotides read TGTGCCAGCAGCTTGGGGGCAGGTTTTAGCTACGAGCAGTACTTC. It is translated as CASSLGAGFSYEQYF.